This T cell receptor beta chain comes out of a study of T cell clones after liver transplantation. This CDR3 spans 14 amino acids. Trimming left V 5 bases short and J 5 bases short, with 15 bases between. The germline V gene encodes CDR1 MNHEY and CDR2 SMNVEV (reference sequence). The repertoire was sequenced with immunoSEQ multiplex PCR; TCRdb's copy has only in-frame clones and lacks some. The table has some 75,000 clones, about 80% seen once. Here the sequenced sample was CD4+ T cells from blood, taken before liver transplant. V is TRBV27 and J is TRBJ1-2; TRBD1 is a possible D gene (6 bases). The sequence was obtained from a human donor who received a liver transplant. CDR3 sequence (DNA): TGTGCCAGCAGTAGGGACACCGGGTGGTATGGCTACACCTTC. It encodes CASSRDTGWYGYTF.